This is a list of T cell receptor beta chains from one sample in a study of blood T cell repertoires in COVID-19. The method was immunoSEQ multiplex PCR; TCRdb's version includes in-frame clones alone and lacks a portion of them. The sample lists some 200,000 clones; about 82% were seen once. Specimen: peripheral blood. These receptor sequences come from a woman aged 80 or older with acute or convalescent COVID-19. CDR3s include the opening cysteine and the closing phenylalanine or tryptophan. Each record gives: J gene, clone size, CDR3 length, D gene, V gene, CDR3 DNA, CDR3 protein. The D gene is left open where the match is weak. The size entry is marked missing in some rows and otherwise reads once, few, many or a size class.

j_call: TRBJ1-1; clone_size: .; cdr3_length: 12; d_call: .; v_call: TRBV19; cdr3_nt: TGTGCCAGTAGTTACGCGGTTACCGAAGCTTTCTTT; cdr3_aa: CASSYAVTEAFF
j_call: TRBJ2-6; clone_size: .; cdr3_length: 16; d_call: .; v_call: TRBV5-8; cdr3_nt: TGTGCCAGCAGCTTGGGGCGGAGCTCTGGGGCCAACGTCCTGACTTTC; cdr3_aa: CASSLGRSSGANVLTF
j_call: TRBJ2-1; clone_size: .; cdr3_length: 14; d_call: .; v_call: TRBV5-8; cdr3_nt: TGTGCCAGCAGCTTCACCCGGGACTACAATGAGCAGTTCTTC; cdr3_aa: CASSFTRDYNEQFF
j_call: TRBJ1-4; clone_size: .; cdr3_length: 12; d_call: .; v_call: TRBV24-1; cdr3_nt: TGTGCCACCAGTCCGACTGGTGAAAAACTGTTTTTT; cdr3_aa: CATSPTGEKLFF
j_call: TRBJ2-2; clone_size: .; cdr3_length: 14; d_call: .; v_call: TRBV11-3; cdr3_nt: TGTGCCAGCAGCTCCACAGGGTTTACCGGGGAGCTGTTTTTT; cdr3_aa: CASSSTGFTGELFF
j_call: TRBJ1-3; clone_size: few; cdr3_length: 15; d_call: .; v_call: TRBV6-1; cdr3_nt: TGTGCCAGCAGTGAAAATAGACAGGCTGGAAACACCATATATTTT; cdr3_aa: CASSENRQAGNTIYF
j_call: TRBJ1-5; clone_size: once; cdr3_length: 15; d_call: .; v_call: TRBV28; cdr3_nt: TGTGCCAGCAGTCTCGGCAGCGGGAGCAATCAGCCCCAGCATTTT; cdr3_aa: CASSLGSGSNQPQHF
j_call: TRBJ2-7; clone_size: few; cdr3_length: 14; d_call: .; v_call: TRBV5-1; cdr3_nt: TGCGCCAGCAGCTTGTCGGGGAGCTCCTACGAGCAGTACTTC; cdr3_aa: CASSLSGSSYEQYF
j_call: TRBJ2-7; clone_size: .; cdr3_length: 15; d_call: TRBD2; v_call: TRBV9; cdr3_nt: TGTGCCAGCAGCGACGCTAGCGGGGCTTCCTACGAGCAGTACTTC; cdr3_aa: CASSDASGASYEQYF
j_call: TRBJ2-6; clone_size: .; cdr3_length: 14; d_call: .; v_call: TRBV11-2; cdr3_nt: TGTGCCAGCCTGGGGGGCTCTGGGGCCAACGTCCTGACTTTC; cdr3_aa: CASLGGSGANVLTF
j_call: TRBJ2-7; clone_size: few; cdr3_length: 15; d_call: .; v_call: TRBV10-3; cdr3_nt: TGTGCCATCAGTATTGGGACATTCAGCTCCTACGAGCAGTACTTC; cdr3_aa: CAISIGTFSSYEQYF
j_call: TRBJ1-1; clone_size: once; cdr3_length: 18; d_call: TRBD1; v_call: TRBV28; cdr3_nt: TGTGCCAGCAGTCGGGGGGGAGACCCGGGACAGAGGGACACTGAAGCTTTCTTT; cdr3_aa: CASSRGGDPGQRDTEAFF
j_call: TRBJ2-2; clone_size: .; cdr3_length: 14; d_call: .; v_call: TRBV27; cdr3_nt: TGTGCCAGCAGCCCCCAGGGAGGCACCGGGGAGCTGTTTTTT; cdr3_aa: CASSPQGGTGELFF
j_call: TRBJ2-7; clone_size: few; cdr3_length: 16; d_call: TRBD2; v_call: TRBV6-5; cdr3_nt: TGTGCCAGCAGTTACCTCCCGACTAGCGGGAGGAGCGAGCAGTACTTC; cdr3_aa: CASSYLPTSGRSEQYF